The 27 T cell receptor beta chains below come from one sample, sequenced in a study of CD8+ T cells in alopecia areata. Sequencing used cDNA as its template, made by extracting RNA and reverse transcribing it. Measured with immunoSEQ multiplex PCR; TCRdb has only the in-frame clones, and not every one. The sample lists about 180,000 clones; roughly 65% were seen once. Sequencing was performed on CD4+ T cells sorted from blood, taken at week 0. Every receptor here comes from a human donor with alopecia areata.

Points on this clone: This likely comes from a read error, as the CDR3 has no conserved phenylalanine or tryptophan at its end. CDR3 in amino acids: CSVELARVNTGELFV. CDR3 nucleotides: TGCAGCGTTGAGCTAGCGAGGGTGAACACCGGGGAGCTGTTTGTT. J is TRBJ2-2 and V is TRBV29-1; a possible D gene is TRBD2 (6 bases). Germline loops: CDR1 SQVTM, CDR2 ANQGSEA. V lost 3 bases, J lost 1 base, and 12 bases lay in between. The CDR3 totals 15 residues.

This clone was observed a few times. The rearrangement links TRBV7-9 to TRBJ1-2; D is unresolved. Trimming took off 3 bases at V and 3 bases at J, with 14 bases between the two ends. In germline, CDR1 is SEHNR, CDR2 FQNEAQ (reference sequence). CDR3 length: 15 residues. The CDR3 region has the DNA TGTGCCAGCAGCTTTGAAGGGTCTCGGGACTATGGCTACACCTTC. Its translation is CASSFEGSRDYGYTF. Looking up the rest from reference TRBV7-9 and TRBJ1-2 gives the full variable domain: DTGVSQNPRHKITKRGQNVTFRCDPISEHNRLYWYRQTLGQGPEFLTYFQNEAQLEKSRLLSDRFSAERPKGSFSTLEIQRTEQGDSAMYLCASSFEGSRDYGYTFGSGTRLTVV.

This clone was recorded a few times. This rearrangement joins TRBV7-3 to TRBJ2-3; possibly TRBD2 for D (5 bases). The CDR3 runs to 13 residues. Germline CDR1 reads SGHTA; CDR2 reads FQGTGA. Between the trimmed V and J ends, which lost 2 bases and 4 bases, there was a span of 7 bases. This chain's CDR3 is CASSLRESDTQYF. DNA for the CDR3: TGTGCCAGCAGCTTACGGGAATCAGATACGCAGTATTTT.

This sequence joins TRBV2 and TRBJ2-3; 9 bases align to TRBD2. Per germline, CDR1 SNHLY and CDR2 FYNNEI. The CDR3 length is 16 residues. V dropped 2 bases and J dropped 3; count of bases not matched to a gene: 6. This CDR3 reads CASSEWLAGKTDTQYF. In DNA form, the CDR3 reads TGTGCCAGCAGTGAATGGCTAGCGGGGAAAACAGATACGCAGTATTTT. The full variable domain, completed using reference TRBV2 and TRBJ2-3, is EPEVTQTPSHQVTQMGQEVILRCVPISNHLYFYWYRQILGQKVEFLVSFYNNEISEKSEIFDDQFSVERPDGSNFTLKIRSTKLEDSAMYFCASSEWLAGKTDTQYFGPGTRLTVL.

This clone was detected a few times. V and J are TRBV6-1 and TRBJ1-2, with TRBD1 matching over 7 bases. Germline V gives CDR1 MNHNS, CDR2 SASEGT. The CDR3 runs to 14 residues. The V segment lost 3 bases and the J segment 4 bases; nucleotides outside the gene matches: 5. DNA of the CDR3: TGTGCCAGCAGTGATGGACAGGACGTCTATGGCTACACCTTC. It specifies CASSDGQDVYGYTF.

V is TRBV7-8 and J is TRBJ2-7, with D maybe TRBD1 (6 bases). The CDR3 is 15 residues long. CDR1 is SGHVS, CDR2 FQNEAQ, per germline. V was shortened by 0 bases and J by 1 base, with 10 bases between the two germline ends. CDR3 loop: CASSLAGTRSYEQYF. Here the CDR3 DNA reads TGTGCCAGCAGCTTAGCCGGGACAAGATCCTACGAGCAGTACTTC.

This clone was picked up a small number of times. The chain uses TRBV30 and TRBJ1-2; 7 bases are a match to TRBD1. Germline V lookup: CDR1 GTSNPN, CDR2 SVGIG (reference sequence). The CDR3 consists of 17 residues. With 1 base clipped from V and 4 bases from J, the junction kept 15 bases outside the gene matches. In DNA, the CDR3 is TGTGCCTGGAGTGCCGGACCCCGAATGGGACAGTTCTATGGCTACACCTTC. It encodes CAWSAGPRMGQFYGYTF.

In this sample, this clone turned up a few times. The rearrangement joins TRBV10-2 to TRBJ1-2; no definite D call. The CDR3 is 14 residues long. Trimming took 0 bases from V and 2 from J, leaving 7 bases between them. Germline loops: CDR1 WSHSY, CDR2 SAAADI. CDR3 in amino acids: CASSESRGNYGYTF. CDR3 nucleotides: TGCGCCAGCAGTGAGTCGAGAGGCAACTATGGCTACACCTTC.

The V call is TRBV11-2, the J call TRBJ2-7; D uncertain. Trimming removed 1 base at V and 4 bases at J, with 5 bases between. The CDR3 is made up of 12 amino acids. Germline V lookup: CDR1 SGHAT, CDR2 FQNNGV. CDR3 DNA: TGTGCCAGCAGCTTAGTCCAATACGAGCAGTACTTC. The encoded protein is CASSLVQYEQYF.

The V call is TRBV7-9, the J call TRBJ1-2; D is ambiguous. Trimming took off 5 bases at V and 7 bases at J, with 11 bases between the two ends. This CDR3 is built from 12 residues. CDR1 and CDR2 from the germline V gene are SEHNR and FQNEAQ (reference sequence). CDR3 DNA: TGTGCCAGCAGCCCTAGACCCTCTGGCTACACCTTC. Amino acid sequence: CASSPRPSGYTF.

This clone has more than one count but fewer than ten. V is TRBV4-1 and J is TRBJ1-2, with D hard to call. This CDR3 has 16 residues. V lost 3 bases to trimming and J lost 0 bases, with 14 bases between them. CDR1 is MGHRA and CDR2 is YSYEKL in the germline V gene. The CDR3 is CASSHLPGATNYGYTF. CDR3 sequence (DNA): TGCGCCAGCAGCCATCTACCGGGAGCTACTAACTATGGCTACACCTTC.

This CDR3 is CASSVELNTEAFF. The DNA for the CDR3 is TGTGCCAGCAGTGTCGAGTTGAACACTGAAGCTTTCTTT. The chain couples TRBV25-1 to TRBJ1-1; no definite D call. Germline CDR1 MGHDK, CDR2 SYGVNS. The CDR3 runs 13 residues. V was cut by 4 bases and J by 0 bases, with 6 bases left in between.

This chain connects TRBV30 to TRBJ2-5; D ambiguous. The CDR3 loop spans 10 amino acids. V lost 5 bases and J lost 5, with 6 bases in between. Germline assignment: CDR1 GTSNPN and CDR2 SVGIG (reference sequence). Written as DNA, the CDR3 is TGTGCCTGGGGCGCGGAGACCCAGTACTTC. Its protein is CAWGAETQYF.

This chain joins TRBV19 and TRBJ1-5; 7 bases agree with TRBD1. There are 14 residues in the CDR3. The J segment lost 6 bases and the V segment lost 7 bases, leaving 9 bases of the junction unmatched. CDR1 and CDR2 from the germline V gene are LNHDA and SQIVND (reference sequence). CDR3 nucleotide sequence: TGTGCCAGTACCTTTCAAGACAGGGTTCAGCCCCAGCATTTT. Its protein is CASTFQDRVQPQHF.

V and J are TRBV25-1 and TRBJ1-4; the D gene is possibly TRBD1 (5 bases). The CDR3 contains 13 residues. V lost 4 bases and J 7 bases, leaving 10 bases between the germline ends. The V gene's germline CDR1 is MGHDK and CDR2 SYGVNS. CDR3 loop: CASSGRVGEKLFF. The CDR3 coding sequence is TGTGCCAGCAGTGGCAGGGTTGGTGAAAAACTGTTTTTT. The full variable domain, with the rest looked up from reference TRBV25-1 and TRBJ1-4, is EADIYQTPRYLVIGTGKKITLECSQTMGHDKMYWYQQDPGMELHLIHYSYGVNSTEKGDLSSESTVSRIRTEHFPLTLESARPSHTSQYLCASSGRVGEKLFFGSGTQLSVL.

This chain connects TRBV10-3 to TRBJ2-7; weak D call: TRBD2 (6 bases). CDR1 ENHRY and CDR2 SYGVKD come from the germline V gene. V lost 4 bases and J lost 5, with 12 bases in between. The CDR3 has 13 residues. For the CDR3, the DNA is TGTGCCATCAGTGCTGGTCTAGCGAACGAGCAGTACTTC. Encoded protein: CAISAGLANEQYF.

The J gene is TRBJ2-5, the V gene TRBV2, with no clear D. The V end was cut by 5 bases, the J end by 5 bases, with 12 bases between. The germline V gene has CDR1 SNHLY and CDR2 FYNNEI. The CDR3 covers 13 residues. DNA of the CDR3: TGTGCCAGCAGTTCGCTAAAGCAGGAGACCCAGTACTTC. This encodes CASSSLKQETQYF.

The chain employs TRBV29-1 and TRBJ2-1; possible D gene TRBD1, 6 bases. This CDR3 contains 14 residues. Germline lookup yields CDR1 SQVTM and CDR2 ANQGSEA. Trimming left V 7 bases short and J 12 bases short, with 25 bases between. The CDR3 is CSGHTGTKPILQFF. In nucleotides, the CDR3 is TGCAGCGGGCACACCGGGACAAAACCAATCTTGCAGTTCTTC.

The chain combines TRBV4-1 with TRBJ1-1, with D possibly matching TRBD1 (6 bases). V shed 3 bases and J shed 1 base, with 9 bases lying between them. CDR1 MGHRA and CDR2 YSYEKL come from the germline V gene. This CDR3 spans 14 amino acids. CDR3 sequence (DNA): TGCGCCAGCAGCCATAGGGGGGGGAACACTGAAGCTTTCTTT. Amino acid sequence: CASSHRGGNTEAFF.

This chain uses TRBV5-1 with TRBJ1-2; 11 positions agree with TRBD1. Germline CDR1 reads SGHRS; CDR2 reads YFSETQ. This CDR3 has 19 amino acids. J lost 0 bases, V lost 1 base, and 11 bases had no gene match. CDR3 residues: CASSLTSGQGALANYGYTF. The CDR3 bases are TGCGCCAGCAGCTTGACCTCCGGACAGGGGGCCCTAGCTAACTATGGCTACACCTTC.

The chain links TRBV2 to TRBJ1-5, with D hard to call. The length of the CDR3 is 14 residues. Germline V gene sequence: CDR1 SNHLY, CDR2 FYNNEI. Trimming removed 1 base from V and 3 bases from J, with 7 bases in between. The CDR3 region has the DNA TGTGCCAGCAGTGAAGTCGGCAACAATCAGCCCCAGCATTTT. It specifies CASSEVGNNQPQHF.

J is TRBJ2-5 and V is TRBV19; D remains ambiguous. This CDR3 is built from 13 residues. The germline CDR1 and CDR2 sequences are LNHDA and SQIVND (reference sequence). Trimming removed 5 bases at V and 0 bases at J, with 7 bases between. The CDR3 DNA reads TGTGCCAGTAGTCACATGTACCAAGAGACCCAGTACTTC. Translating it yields CASSHMYQETQYF.

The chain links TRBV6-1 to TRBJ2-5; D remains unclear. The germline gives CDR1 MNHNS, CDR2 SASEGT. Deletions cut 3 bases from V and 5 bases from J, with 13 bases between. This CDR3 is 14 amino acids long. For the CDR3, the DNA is TGTGCCAGCAGTGACGGGTCTTCATGGGAGACCCAGTACTTC. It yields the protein CASSDGSSWETQYF.

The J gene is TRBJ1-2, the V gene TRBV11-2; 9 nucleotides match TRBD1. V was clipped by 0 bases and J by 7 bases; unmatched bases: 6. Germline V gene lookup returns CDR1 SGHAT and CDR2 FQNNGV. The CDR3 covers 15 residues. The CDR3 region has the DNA TGTGCCAGCAGCTTAGATCCCGGGACAGGGATTGGCTACACCTTC. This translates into CASSLDPGTGIGYTF.

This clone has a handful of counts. The CDR3 bases are TGTGCCAGCAGCGTAGCTGGAAGGGTGGCCGGGGAGCTGTTTTTT. Translated: CASSVAGRVAGELFF. The chain recombines TRBV9 with TRBJ2-2; unclear D gene. The CDR3 has 15 residues. V lost 0 bases and J lost 6, with 12 bases in between. Germline V gene data show CDR1 as SGDLS and CDR2 as YYNGEE.

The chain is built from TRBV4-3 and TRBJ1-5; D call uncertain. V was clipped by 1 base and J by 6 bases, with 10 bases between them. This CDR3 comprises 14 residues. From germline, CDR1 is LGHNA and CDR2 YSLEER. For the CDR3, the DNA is TGCGCCAGCAGCCAAGGACGGGGAGGTCAGCCCCAGCATTTT. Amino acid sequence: CASSQGRGGQPQHF.

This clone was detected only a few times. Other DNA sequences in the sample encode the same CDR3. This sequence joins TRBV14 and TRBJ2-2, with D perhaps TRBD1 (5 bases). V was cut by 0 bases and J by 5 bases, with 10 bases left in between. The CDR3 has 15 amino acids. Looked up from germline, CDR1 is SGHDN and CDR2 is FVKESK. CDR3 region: CASSQEGRATGELFF. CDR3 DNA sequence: TGTGCCAGCAGCCAAGAAGGCAGGGCAACCGGGGAGCTGTTTTTT. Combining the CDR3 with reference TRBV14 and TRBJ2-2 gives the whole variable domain EAGVTQFPSHSVIEKGQTVTLRCDPISGHDNLYWYRRVMGKEIKFLLHFVKESKQDESGMPNNRFLAERTGGTYSTLKVQPAELEDSGVYFCASSQEGRATGELFFGEGSRLTVL.